This T cell receptor beta chain is from a study of T cells in Graves' hyperthyroidism and ophthalmopathy. V lost 4 bases to trimming and J lost 8 bases, with 19 bases between them. The CDR3 is made up of 16 amino acids. CDR1 and CDR2 (germline): KGHDR, SFDVKD. Many counts were recorded for this clonotype. No progression to ophthalmopathy during 18 months of follow-up defined stable disease. Patients were excluded because of uncontrolled infection, other autoimmune disease, pregnancy or lactation. Authors of the study amplified TCR beta CDR3 regions from RNA transcripts. Carried out on the TCR CDR3, a first-round RT-PCR used the HTBI primer set. TCRdb fed the multiplex PCR reads into MiXCR, producing one record per CDR3 protein. The sample comprises more than 500,000 distinct CDR3 sequences, roughly 15% of which are singletons, and approximately 3.8% rests with the top ten.

Material: blood. This TCR came from a woman younger than 45 with Graves' hyperthyroidism. The chain links TRBV24-1 to TRBJ1-4, with a possible D match to TRBD1 (5 bases). CDR3 DNA: TGTGCCACCAGTGACCCGGCGTCGGGAGAGGGGGAAAAACTGTTTTTT. Protein: CATSDPASGEGEKLFF.